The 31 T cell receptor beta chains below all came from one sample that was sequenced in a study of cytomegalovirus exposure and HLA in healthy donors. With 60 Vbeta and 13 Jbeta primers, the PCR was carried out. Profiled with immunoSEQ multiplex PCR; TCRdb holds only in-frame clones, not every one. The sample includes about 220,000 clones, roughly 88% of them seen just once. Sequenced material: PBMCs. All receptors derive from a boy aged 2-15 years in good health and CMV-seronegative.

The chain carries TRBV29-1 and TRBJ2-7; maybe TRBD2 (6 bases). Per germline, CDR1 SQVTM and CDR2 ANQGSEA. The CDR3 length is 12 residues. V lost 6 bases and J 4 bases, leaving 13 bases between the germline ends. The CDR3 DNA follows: TGCAGCGTAGGAGGGAGTCCGTACGAGCAGTACTTC. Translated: CSVGGSPYEQYF.

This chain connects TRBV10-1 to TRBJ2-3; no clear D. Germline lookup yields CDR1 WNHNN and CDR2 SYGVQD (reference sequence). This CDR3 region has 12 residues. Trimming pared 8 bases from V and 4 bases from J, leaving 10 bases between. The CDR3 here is CASVVVPDTQYF. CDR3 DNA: TGCGCCAGCGTTGTAGTCCCAGATACGCAGTATTTT.

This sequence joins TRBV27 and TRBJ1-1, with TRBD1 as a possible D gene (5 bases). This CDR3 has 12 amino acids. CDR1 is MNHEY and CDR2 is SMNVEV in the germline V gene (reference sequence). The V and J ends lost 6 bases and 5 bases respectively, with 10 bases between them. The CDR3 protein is CASRDYRTEAFF. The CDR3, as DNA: TGTGCCAGCAGAGATTACAGGACTGAAGCTTTCTTT.

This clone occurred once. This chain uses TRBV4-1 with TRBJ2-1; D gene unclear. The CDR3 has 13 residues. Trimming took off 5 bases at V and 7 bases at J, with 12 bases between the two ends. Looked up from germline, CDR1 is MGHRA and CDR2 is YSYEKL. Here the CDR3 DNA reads TGCGCCAGCAGCTTCCATGAAGCGAATGAGCAGTTCTTC. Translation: CASSFHEANEQFF.

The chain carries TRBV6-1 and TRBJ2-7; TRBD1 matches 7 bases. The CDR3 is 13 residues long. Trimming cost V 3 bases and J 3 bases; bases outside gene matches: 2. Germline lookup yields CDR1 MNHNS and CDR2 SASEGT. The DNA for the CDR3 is TGTGCCAGCAGTGAGGGACAGATCTACGAGCAGTACTTC. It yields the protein CASSEGQIYEQYF.

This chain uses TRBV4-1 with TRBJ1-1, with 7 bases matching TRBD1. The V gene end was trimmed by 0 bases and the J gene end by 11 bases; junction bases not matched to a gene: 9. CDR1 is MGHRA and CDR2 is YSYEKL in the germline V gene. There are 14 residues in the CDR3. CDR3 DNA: TGCGCCAGCAGCCAAGATCAGGGGGTGGGGGAGGCTTTCTTT. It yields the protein CASSQDQGVGEAFF.

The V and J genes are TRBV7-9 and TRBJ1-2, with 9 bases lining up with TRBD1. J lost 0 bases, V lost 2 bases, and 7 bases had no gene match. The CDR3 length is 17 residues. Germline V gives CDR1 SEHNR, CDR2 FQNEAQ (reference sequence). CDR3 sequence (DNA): TGTGCCAGCAGCTTAACCGGGACAGGGACAGCTAACTATGGCTACACCTTC. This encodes CASSLTGTGTANYGYTF.

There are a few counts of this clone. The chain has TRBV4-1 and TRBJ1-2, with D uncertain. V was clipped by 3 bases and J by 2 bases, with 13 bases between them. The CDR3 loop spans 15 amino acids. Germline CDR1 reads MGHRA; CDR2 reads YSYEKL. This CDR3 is CASSQPGGNNYGYTF. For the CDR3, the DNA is TGCGCCAGCAGCCAGCCTGGAGGAAACAACTATGGCTACACCTTC.

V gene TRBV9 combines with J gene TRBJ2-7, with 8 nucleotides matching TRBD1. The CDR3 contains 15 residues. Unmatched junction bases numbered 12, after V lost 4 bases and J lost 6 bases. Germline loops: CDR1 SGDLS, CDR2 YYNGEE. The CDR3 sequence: CASSSYRGVGGEQYF. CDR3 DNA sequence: TGTGCCAGCAGCTCCTACAGGGGGGTAGGTGGCGAGCAGTACTTC.

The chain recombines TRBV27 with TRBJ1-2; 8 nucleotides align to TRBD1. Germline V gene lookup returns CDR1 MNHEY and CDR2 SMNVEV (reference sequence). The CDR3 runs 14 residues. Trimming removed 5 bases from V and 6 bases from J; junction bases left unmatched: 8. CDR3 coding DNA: TGTGCCAGCAGTCCCGGACAGGGTTGGAATGGCTACACCTTC. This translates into CASSPGQGWNGYTF.

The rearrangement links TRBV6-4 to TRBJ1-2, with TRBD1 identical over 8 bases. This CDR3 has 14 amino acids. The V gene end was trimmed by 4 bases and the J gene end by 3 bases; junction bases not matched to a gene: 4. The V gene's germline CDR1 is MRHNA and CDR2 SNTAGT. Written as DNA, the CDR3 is TGTGCCAGCAGTGCCACGACAGGGGACTATGGCTACACCTTC. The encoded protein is CASSATTGDYGYTF.

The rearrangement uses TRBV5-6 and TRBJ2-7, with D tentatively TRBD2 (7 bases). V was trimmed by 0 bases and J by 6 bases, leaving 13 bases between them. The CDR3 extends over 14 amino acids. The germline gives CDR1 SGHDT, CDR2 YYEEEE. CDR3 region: CASSLVRGLGEQYF. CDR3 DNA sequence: TGTGCCAGCAGCTTGGTGCGGGGGCTCGGCGAGCAGTACTTC.

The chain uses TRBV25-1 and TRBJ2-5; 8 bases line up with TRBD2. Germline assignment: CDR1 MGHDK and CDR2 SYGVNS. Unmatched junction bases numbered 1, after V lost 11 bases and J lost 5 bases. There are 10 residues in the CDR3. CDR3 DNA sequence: TGTGCCGCTAGCGGGGAGACCCAGTACTTC. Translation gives CAASGETQYF.

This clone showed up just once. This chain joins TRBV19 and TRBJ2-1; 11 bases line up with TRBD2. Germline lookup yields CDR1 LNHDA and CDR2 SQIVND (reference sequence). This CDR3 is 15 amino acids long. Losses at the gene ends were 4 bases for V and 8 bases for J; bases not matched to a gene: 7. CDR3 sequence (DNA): TGTGCCAGTAGTAAATTAGCGGGAGGGCCCTATGAGCAGTTCTTC. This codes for CASSKLAGGPYEQFF.

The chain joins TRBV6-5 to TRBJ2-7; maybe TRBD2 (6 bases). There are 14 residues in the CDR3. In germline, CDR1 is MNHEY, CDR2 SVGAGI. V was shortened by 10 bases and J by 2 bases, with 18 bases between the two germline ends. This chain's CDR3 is CATARSGRTYEQYF. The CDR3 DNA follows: TGTGCCACCGCACGCTCCGGGAGAACCTACGAGCAGTACTTC.

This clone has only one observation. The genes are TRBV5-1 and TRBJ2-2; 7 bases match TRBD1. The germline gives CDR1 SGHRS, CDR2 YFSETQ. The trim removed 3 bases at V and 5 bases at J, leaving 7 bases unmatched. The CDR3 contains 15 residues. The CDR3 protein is CASSSGQPLTGELFF. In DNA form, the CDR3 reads TGCGCCAGCAGCTCGGGACAGCCCTTAACCGGGGAGCTGTTTTTT.

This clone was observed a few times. CDR3 nucleotides: TGTGCCAGCATCCCCTTCGGTGGCAATGAGCAGTTCTTC. This translates into CASIPFGGNEQFF. The J gene is TRBJ2-1, the V gene TRBV27, with D unresolved. The CDR3 length is 13 residues. Trimming removed 7 bases at V and 6 bases at J, with 13 bases between. Germline V lookup: CDR1 MNHEY, CDR2 SMNVEV (reference sequence).

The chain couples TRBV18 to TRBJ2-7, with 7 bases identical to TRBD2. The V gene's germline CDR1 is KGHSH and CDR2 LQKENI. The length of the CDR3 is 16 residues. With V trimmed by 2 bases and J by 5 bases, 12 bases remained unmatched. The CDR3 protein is CASSPGAGEISDEQYF. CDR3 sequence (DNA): TGTGCCAGCTCACCAGGTGCGGGAGAGATTAGCGACGAGCAGTACTTC.

The CDR3 here is CASSPYVGLDYGYTF. The DNA for the CDR3 is TGTGCCAGCAGCCCGTACGTGGGGCTCGACTATGGCTACACCTTC. The chain is built from TRBV7-9 and TRBJ1-2; D possibly corresponds to TRBD1 (5 bases). Trimming cost V 5 bases and J 3 bases, with 16 bases left between them. The V gene's germline CDR1 is SEHNR and CDR2 FQNEAQ (reference sequence). This CDR3 is built from 15 residues.

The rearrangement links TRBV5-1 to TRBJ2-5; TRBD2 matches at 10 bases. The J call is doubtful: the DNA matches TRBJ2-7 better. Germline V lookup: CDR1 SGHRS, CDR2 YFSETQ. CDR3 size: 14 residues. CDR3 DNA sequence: TGCGCCAGCGGCCAGTTAGCGGGAGGATACGAGCAGTACTTC. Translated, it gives CASGQLAGGYEQYF.

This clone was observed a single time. Here the CDR3 reads CASKRAGFTDTQYF. The CDR3, as DNA: TGTGCCAGCAAGCGAGCGGGGTTCACAGATACGCAGTATTTT. The chain has TRBV6-1 and TRBJ2-3; TRBD2 agrees at 7 bases. V gave up 7 bases and J gave up 2 bases; unmatched junction bases: 6. The germline gives CDR1 MNHNS, CDR2 SASEGT. This CDR3 is built from 14 residues.

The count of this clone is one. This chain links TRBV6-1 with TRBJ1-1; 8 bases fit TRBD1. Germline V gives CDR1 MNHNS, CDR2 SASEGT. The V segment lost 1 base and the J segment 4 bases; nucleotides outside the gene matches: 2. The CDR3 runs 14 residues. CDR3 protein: CASSEGQGSTEAFF. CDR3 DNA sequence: TGTGCCAGCAGTGAAGGACAGGGGAGCACTGAAGCTTTCTTT.

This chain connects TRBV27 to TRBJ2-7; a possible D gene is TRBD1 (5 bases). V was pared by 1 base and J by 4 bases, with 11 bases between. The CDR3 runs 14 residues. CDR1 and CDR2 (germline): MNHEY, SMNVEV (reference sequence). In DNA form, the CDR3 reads TGTGCCAGCAGTTTATTGCCGACAGAATACGAGCAGTACTTC. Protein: CASSLLPTEYEQYF.

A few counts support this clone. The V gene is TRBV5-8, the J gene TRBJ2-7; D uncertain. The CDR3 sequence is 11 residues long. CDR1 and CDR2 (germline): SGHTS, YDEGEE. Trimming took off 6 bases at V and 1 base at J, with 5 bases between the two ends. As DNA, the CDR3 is TGTGCCAGCACCCCTTCCTACGAGCAGTACTTC. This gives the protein CASTPSYEQYF. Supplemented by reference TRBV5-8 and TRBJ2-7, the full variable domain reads EAGVTQSPTHLIKTRGQQATLRCSPISGHTSVYWYQQALGLGLQFLLWYDEGEERNRGNFPPRFSGRQFPNYSSELNVNALELEDSALYLCASTPSYEQYFGPGTRLTVT.

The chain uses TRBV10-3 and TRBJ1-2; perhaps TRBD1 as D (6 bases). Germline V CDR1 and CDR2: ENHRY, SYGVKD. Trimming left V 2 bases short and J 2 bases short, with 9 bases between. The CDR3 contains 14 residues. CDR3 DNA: TGTGCCATCAGTGAGGTTACAGGGAACTATGGCTACACCTTC. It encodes CAISEVTGNYGYTF.

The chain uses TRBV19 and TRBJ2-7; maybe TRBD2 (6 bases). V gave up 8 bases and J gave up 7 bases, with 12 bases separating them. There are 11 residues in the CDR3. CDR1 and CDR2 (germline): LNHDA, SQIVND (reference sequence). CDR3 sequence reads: CASGDFLEQYF. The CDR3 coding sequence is TGTGCCAGTGGGGACTTCTTGGAGCAGTACTTC.

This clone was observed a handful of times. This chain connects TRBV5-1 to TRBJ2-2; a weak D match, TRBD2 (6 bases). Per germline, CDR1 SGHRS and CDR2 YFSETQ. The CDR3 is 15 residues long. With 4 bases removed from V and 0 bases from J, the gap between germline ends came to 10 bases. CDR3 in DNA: TGCGCCAGCAGCCGGGGGACTTCGAACACCGGGGAGCTGTTTTTT. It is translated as CASSRGTSNTGELFF.

The CDR3 DNA is TGTGCCAGCAGCCGACCAGGCCCGAGCACAGATACGCAGTATTTT. Translated: CASSRPGPSTDTQYF. The rearrangement links TRBV6-5 to TRBJ2-3; D is undetermined. This CDR3 is built from 15 residues. The germline V gene encodes CDR1 MNHEY and CDR2 SVGAGI. Trimming took off 6 bases at V and 0 bases at J, with 13 bases between the two ends.

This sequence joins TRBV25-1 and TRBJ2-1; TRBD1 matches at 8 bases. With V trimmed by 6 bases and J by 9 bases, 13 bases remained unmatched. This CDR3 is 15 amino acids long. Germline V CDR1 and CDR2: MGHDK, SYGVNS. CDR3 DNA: TGTGCCAGCAGGCGTCAGGGGGCCAACGTGGGTGAGCAGTTCTTC. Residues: CASRRQGANVGEQFF.

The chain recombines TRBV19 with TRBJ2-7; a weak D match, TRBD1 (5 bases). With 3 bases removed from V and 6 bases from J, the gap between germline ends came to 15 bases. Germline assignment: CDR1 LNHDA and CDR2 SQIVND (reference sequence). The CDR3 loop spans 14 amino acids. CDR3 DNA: TGTGCCAGTAGTATTCTGGGGCTTCGAGCCGAGCAGTACTTC. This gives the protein CASSILGLRAEQYF.

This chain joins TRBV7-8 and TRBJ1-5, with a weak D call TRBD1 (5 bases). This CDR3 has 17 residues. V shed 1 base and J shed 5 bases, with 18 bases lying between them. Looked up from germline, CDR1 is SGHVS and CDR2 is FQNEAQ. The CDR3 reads CASSLEGRKGLDQPQHF. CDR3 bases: TGTGCCAGCAGCTTAGAGGGGCGGAAGGGGTTGGATCAGCCCCAGCATTTT.